Each of the 14 T cell receptor beta chains below was sequenced from the same sample in a study of T cell changes during pregnancy in multiple sclerosis. Using immunoSEQ multiplex PCR, the repertoire was profiled, and TCRdb retains in-frame clones only, with some absent. The sample holds roughly 60,000 clones, roughly 89% seen once. The specimen comprised peripheral blood, sampled in the second trimester of pregnancy. These receptors originate from a female donor with multiple sclerosis, enrolled in a pregnancy study.

The genes are TRBV6-1 and TRBJ1-3; weak D call: TRBD1 (6 bases). CDR1 and CDR2 from the germline V gene are MNHNS and SASEGT. The CDR3 loop spans 15 amino acids. The V end was cut by 2 bases, the J end by 3 bases, with 11 bases between. As DNA, the CDR3 is TGTGCCAGCAGTGAATTAGGGGGTTTTGGAAACACCATATATTTT. Translated, it gives CASSELGGFGNTIYF.

The chain is built from TRBV19 and TRBJ2-7; perhaps TRBD1 as D (7 bases). The V and J ends lost 10 bases and 4 bases respectively, with 17 bases between them. The CDR3 spans 13 residues. The germline CDR1 and CDR2 sequences are LNHDA and SQIVND (reference sequence). DNA for the CDR3: TGTGCCACGGACCGGGACAGCGGGTACGAGCAGTACTTC. Its translation is CATDRDSGYEQYF. The complete variable domain, with remaining parts taken from reference TRBV19 and TRBJ2-7, reads DGGITQSPKYLFRKEGQNVTLSCEQNLNHDAMYWYRQDPGQGLRLIYYSQIVNDFQKGDIAEGYSVSREKKESFPLTVTSAQKNPTAFYLCATDRDSGYEQYFGPGTRLTVT.

The chain employs TRBV11-3 and TRBJ2-2; possibly TRBD1 for D (5 bases). Deletions cut 4 bases from V and 15 bases from J, with 21 bases between. The CDR3 length is 14 residues. Germline loops: CDR1 SGHNT, CDR2 YENEEA. CDR3 in DNA: TGTGCCAGCAGCTCACCTCGGCGGCCAGGGCGGTTGTTTTTT. It codes for CASSSPRRPGRLFF.

The gene calls are TRBV6-5 and TRBJ1-2; 9 bases fit TRBD1. Trimming took 6 bases from V and 2 from J; bases not matched to a gene: 7. Germline V lookup: CDR1 MNHEY, CDR2 SVGAGI. The CDR3 contains 15 residues. The CDR3: CASSQPGQGNYGYTF. DNA of the CDR3: TGTGCCAGCAGCCAGCCGGGACAGGGCAACTATGGCTACACCTTC.

The V call is TRBV6-1, the J call TRBJ2-3; weak D call: TRBD2 (6 bases). The CDR3 is 16 amino acids. Germline-derived CDR1 and CDR2 are MNHNS and SASEGT. Deletions cut 2 bases from V and 1 base from J, with 13 bases between. CDR3 residues: CASSEYTGVGTDTQYF. CDR3 nucleotides: TGTGCCAGCAGTGAATATACGGGAGTGGGCACAGATACGCAGTATTTT.

This chain connects TRBV2 to TRBJ2-3, with 7 bases that match TRBD2. Germline V CDR1 and CDR2: SNHLY, FYNNEI. CDR3 size: 16 residues. The V and J ends lost 5 bases and 0 bases, in that order; junction bases with no gene match: 8. Here the CDR3 DNA reads TGTGCCAGCAGTTTCAGACTAGCTCTGAGCACAGATACGCAGTATTTT. Its protein product is CASSFRLALSTDTQYF.

The rearrangement links TRBV6-5 to TRBJ2-7; maybe TRBD2 (6 bases). The V end was cut by 5 bases, the J end by 9 bases, with 23 bases between. The CDR3 sequence is 15 residues long. Germline CDR1 reads MNHEY; CDR2 reads SVGAGI. CDR3: CASSRPGDTLKGQYF. As DNA, the CDR3 is TGTGCCAGCAGTCGCCCGGGAGACACCCTCAAGGGGCAGTACTTC.

The chain carries TRBV6-6 and TRBJ2-7; D not certain. This CDR3 has 14 amino acids. V was cut by 5 bases and J by 3 bases, with 14 bases left in between. In germline, CDR1 is MNHNY, CDR2 SVGAGI (reference sequence). The CDR3 DNA follows: TGTGCCAGCAGTCCCGGAAGTAGGAGCTACGAGCAGTACTTC. Amino acid sequence: CASSPGSRSYEQYF.

This clone has only one observation. V usage is TRBV6-5 and J usage is TRBJ2-7, with 8 bases fitting TRBD2. The junction had 4 bases not matched to a gene; V was cut back by 4 bases and J by 2 bases. This CDR3 contains 14 residues. The germline CDR1 and CDR2 sequences are MNHEY and SVGAGI. The chain's CDR3 is CASSLIAGPYEQYF. In nucleotides, the CDR3 is TGTGCCAGCAGTTTAATAGCGGGGCCCTACGAGCAGTACTTC.

The V and J genes are TRBV6-6 and TRBJ1-1; 8 bases map to TRBD1. The CDR3 consists of 13 residues. Germline CDR1 reads MNHNY; CDR2 reads SVGAGI (reference sequence). J gave up 10 bases and V 2 bases, and 6 bases lay outside the gene matches. This CDR3 is CASSYEGTGGAFF. DNA for the CDR3: TGTGCCAGCAGTTACGAAGGCACAGGGGGAGCTTTCTTT.

The count of this clone is one. The CDR3 region is CASSPSDQGGNYEQYF. CDR3 bases: TGTGCCAGCAGTCCATCGGACCAAGGGGGAAACTACGAGCAGTACTTC. The chain employs TRBV28 and TRBJ2-7; TRBD1 is a possible D gene (6 bases). CDR3 length equals 16 residues. Germline CDR1 and CDR2: MDHEN and SYDVKM. V lost 5 bases and J 3 bases, leaving 20 bases between the germline ends.

As to this clone: An end of the junction does not agree with germline; a read error may underlie this. The rearrangement links TRBV6-6 to TRBJ1-5; D possibly corresponds to TRBD1 (5 bases). Per germline, CDR1 MNHNY and CDR2 SVGAGI (reference sequence). The CDR3 runs 13 residues. The CDR3 bases are TGTGCCGGCAGGGAGGACGGCAATCAGCCCCAGCATTTT. Protein sequence: CAGREDGNQPQHF.

The chain recombines TRBV5-4 with TRBJ2-5, with D perhaps TRBD1 (6 bases). The J call may be faulty, since TRBJ2-7 better matches the DNA end. Germline loops: CDR1 SGHNT, CDR2 YYREEE (reference sequence). The CDR3 sequence is 14 residues long. CDR3 in DNA: TGTGCCAGCAGCTTGAAGGGACAACCCTACGAGCAGTACTTC. Protein sequence: CASSLKGQPYEQYF.

In DNA form, the CDR3 reads TGTGCCAGCAGTGACGTAGCGGGGTTAAATGAAAAACTGTTTTTT. Its translation: CASSDVAGLNEKLFF. The chain couples TRBV6-1 to TRBJ1-4; D uncertain. Germline CDR1 is MNHNS and CDR2 is SASEGT. The ends were cut back, 3 bases at V and 5 bases at J, with 13 bases in the middle. The CDR3 sequence is 15 residues long.